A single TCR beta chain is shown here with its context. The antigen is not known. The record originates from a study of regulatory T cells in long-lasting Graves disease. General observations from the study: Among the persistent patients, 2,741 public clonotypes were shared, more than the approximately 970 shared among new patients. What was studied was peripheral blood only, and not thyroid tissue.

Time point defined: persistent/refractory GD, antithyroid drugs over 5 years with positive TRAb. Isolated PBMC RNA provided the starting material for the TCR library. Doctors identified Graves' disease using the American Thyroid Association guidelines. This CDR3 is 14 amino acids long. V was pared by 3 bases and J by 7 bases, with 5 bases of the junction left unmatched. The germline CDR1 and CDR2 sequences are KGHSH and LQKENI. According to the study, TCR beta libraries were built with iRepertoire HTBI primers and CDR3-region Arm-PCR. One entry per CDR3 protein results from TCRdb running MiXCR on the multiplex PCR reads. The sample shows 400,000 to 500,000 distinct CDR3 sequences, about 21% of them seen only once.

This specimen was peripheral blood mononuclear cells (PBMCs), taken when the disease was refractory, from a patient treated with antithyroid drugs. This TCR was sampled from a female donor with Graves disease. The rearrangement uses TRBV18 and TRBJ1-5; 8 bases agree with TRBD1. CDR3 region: CASSPTGDRQPQHF. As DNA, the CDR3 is TGTGCCAGCTCACCTACAGGGGACAGGCAGCCCCAGCATTTT.